This T cell receptor beta chain came from a study of coeliac disease. Repertoires were generated with immunoSEQ multiplex PCR, while TCRdb's copy carries only in-frame clones and drops some. Here the sample spans around 4,800 clones, 65% to 85% being singletons. The CDR3 is made up of 16 amino acids. Per germline, CDR1 LGHNA and CDR2 YSLEER. With V trimmed by 0 bases and J by 4 bases, 1 base remained unmatched. The chain has TRBV4-3 and TRBJ2-1; 12 bases match TRBD2. The sample comprised lamina propria lymphocytes from the gut. The sequence was collected from a woman between 18 and 30 years old with active celiac disease. Written as DNA, the CDR3 is TGCGCCAGCAGCCAAGATCTAGCGGGGGGGTACAATGAGCAGTTCTTC. Encoded protein: CASSQDLAGGYNEQFF.